The present entry profiles one TCR beta chain with its context. Its target is unknown. The data derive from a study of cytomegalovirus exposure and HLA in healthy donors. Whole-study results and caveats: A previous analysis found most TCR beta V segments productive roughly 87% or roughly 30% of the time. Among TCR beta chains, those listed as cytomegalovirus-associated numbered more than 150. A later analysis showed TCR association rates differing by HLA locus, peaking at DRB1 and lowest at HLA-C.

From germline, CDR1 is SGHRS and CDR2 YFSETQ. Trimming removed 3 bases from V and 7 bases from J; junction bases left unmatched: 2. The CDR3 consists of 15 residues. The study ran its PCR with 60 Vbeta and 13 Jbeta primers. Sequenced by immunoSEQ multiplex PCR; TCRdb stores in-frame clones only, minus some. The data show around 150,000 clones, over 60% seen once. The specimen was PBMCs. The rearrangement joins TRBV5-1 to TRBJ2-2; 14 bases fit TRBD2. The sequence was collected from a man aged 30 to 45 in good health and CMV-seronegative. The CDR3 loop is CASSSTSGGVGELFF. The DNA for the CDR3 is TGCGCCAGCAGCTCGACTAGCGGGGGGGTCGGGGAGCTGTTTTTT.